This TCR beta chain was identified in a study of regulatory T cells in long-lasting Graves disease. Overall study context: For under 3 months, newly diagnosed Graves' patients had been taking antithyroid drugs.

In building TCR beta libraries, iRepertoire HTBI primers were used together with Arm-PCR of CDR3 regions. In the authors' methods: Among the samples, 60 or so TRBV and 14 TRBJ segments were identified. One entry per CDR3 protein, called by TCRdb with MiXCR from the multiplex PCR reads. None of the V and J calls come from the authors' own analysis; TCRdb made them. The sample has roughly 380,000 distinct CDR3 sequences, around 16% seen once; the top ten hold approximately 22%. Time point indicated: newly diagnosed GD, antithyroid drugs for less than 3 months. Researchers made the TCR library from RNA that was extracted from PBMCs. As to this clonotype: Its target is unknown.

The CDR3 is made up of 15 amino acids. V was trimmed by 4 bases and J by 9 bases, leaving 21 bases between them. Germline loops: CDR1 SEHNR, CDR2 FQNEAQ (reference sequence). Study results and limitations: Persistent disease samples used TRBV28, TRBJ1-2 and TRBJ2-5 preferentially.

The chain recombines TRBV7-9 with TRBJ2-5; D possibly corresponds to TRBD2 (5 bases). The sample was peripheral blood mononuclear cells (PBMCs), taken at new diagnosis, from a patient treated with antithyroid drugs. The sequence came from a female donor with Graves disease. The CDR3 DNA is TGTGCCAGCAGCTCCCCGAGGACCTCGGAGGTGGCCCAGTACTTC. This translates into CASSSPRTSEVAQYF.